The 17 T cell receptor beta chains given below trace back to one sample, sequenced in a study of blood T cell repertoires in COVID-19. The table came from immunoSEQ multiplex PCR; TCRdb's copy has only in-frame clones and leaves some out. The data hold 160,000 or so clones, with 88% observed a single time. Material for sequencing was PBMCs or T cells enriched from blood (not recorded which). These receptors all stem from a woman between 50 and 59 years old who had recovered from COVID-19.

The rearrangement links TRBV19 to TRBJ1-1; D is uncertain. The ends were cut back, 4 bases at V and 3 bases at J, with 12 bases in the middle. The CDR3 runs to 14 residues. Germline CDR1 reads LNHDA; CDR2 reads SQIVND (reference sequence). The CDR3 is CASSTGRGDTEAFF. For the CDR3, the DNA is TGTGCCAGTAGTACTGGCCGCGGGGACACTGAAGCTTTCTTT.

In this sample, this clone turned up once. The chain carries TRBV24-1 and TRBJ2-5; weak D call: TRBD2 (6 bases). Germline V CDR1 and CDR2: KGHDR, SFDVKD. V lost 1 base and J lost 4, with 12 bases in between. The CDR3 loop spans 15 amino acids. The CDR3 DNA reads as TGTGCCACCAGTGATTTCACCTTCGGGGGAGAGACCCAGTACTTC. It specifies CATSDFTFGGETQYF.

V gene TRBV5-1 combines with J gene TRBJ2-4; 7 bases are shared with TRBD1. The junction had 8 bases not matched to a gene; V was cut back by 0 bases and J by 8 bases. The CDR3 has 15 amino acids. From germline, CDR1 is SGHRS and CDR2 YFSETQ. The CDR3 spells CASSLAGTAGDIQYF. DNA for the CDR3: TGCGCCAGCAGCTTGGCCGGGACAGCCGGGGACATTCAGTACTTC.

V is TRBV18 and J is TRBJ1-4; 8 bases map to TRBD1. The CDR3 extends over 16 amino acids. Germline loops: CDR1 KGHSH, CDR2 LQKENI. V was pared by 2 bases and J by 2 bases, with 4 bases of the junction left unmatched. In DNA, the CDR3 is TGTGCCAGCTCACCAGTGAGGACAGGGACTAATGAAAAACTGTTTTTT. It codes for CASSPVRTGTNEKLFF.

The rearrangement joins TRBV4-3 to TRBJ2-1, with 10 bases that match TRBD2. V dropped 4 bases and J dropped 8; count of bases not matched to a gene: 8. Germline V gene sequence: CDR1 LGHNA, CDR2 YSLEER. This CDR3 spans 15 amino acids. Here the CDR3 reads CASSLQRGGPHEQFF. For the CDR3, the DNA is TGCGCCAGCAGCCTTCAGCGGGGGGGCCCCCATGAGCAGTTCTTC.

This rearrangement joins TRBV4-1 to TRBJ1-1; 7 bases line up with TRBD1. The CDR3 has 14 residues. CDR1 and CDR2 (germline): MGHRA, YSYEKL. With V trimmed by 3 bases and J by 5 bases, 6 bases remained unmatched. CDR3 DNA sequence: TGCGCCAGCAGCCAGGGACAGCGAGGGACTGAAGCTTTCTTT. Translated: CASSQGQRGTEAFF.

The chain has TRBV12-3 or TRBV12-4 and TRBJ2-2; D remains ambiguous. This CDR3 has 13 residues. With 3 bases removed from V and 2 bases from J, the gap between germline ends came to 4 bases. CDR3 region: CASSFYNTGELFF. The DNA of the CDR3 is TGTGCCAGCAGTTTCTATAACACCGGGGAGCTGTTTTTT.

This chain joins TRBV7-2 and TRBJ2-3; TRBD2 matches at 8 bases. V was clipped by 5 bases and J by 4 bases; unmatched bases: 8. The CDR3 runs to 15 residues. CDR1 is SGHTA, CDR2 FQGNSA, per germline. Written as DNA, the CDR3 is TGTGCCAGCAGCAGTAGCGGGAAGATCGCAGATACGCAGTATTTT. It translates to CASSSSGKIADTQYF.

The chain couples TRBV5-5 to TRBJ2-2; 9 positions agree with TRBD1. The CDR3 runs to 16 residues. V shed 4 bases and J 5 bases; nucleotides not matched to a gene: 9. Looked up from germline, CDR1 is SGHKS and CDR2 is YYEKEE (reference sequence). In nucleotides, the CDR3 is TGTGCCAGCAGCCCGGTACAGGGGGCGGGTACCGGGGAGCTGTTTTTT. As protein: CASSPVQGAGTGELFF.

This chain connects TRBV9 to TRBJ1-4; D unclear. Trimming removed 6 bases from V and 0 bases from J, with 9 bases in between. CDR1 SGDLS and CDR2 YYNGEE come from the germline V gene. The CDR3 has 14 residues. CDR3 DNA: TGTGCCAGCATCCCCAGGACAACTAATGAAAAACTGTTTTTT. This encodes CASIPRTTNEKLFF.

This clone was counted between two and nine times. The chain combines TRBV4-3 with TRBJ2-7; 9 nucleotides line up with TRBD2. CDR1 LGHNA and CDR2 YSLEER come from the germline V gene. With V trimmed by 0 bases and J by 7 bases, 7 bases remained unmatched. This CDR3 region has 15 residues. The CDR3 DNA reads TGCGCCAGCAGCCAAGATCGCGGGCTAGCGGGGGAGCAGTACTTC. The encoded protein is CASSQDRGLAGEQYF.

This clone was detected once. The J gene is TRBJ1-1, the V gene TRBV27; D gene ambiguous. The germline V gene encodes CDR1 MNHEY and CDR2 SMNVEV (reference sequence). V shed 1 base and J shed 4 bases, with 13 bases lying between them. The CDR3 consists of 15 residues. The CDR3 DNA reads TGTGCCAGCAGTTTATTAACCACGGGTGGCACTGAAGCTTTCTTT. Translating it yields CASSLLTTGGTEAFF.

The chain joins TRBV9 to TRBJ2-1, with a possible D match to TRBD1 (5 bases). The CDR3 totals 14 residues. CDR1 and CDR2 from the germline V gene are SGDLS and YYNGEE. V gave up 3 bases and J gave up 9 bases, with 16 bases separating them. Here the CDR3 DNA reads TGTGCCAGCAGCGCCCGTCCAGGGTTCGGTGAGCAGTTCTTC. Encoded protein: CASSARPGFGEQFF. Based on the CDR3 plus reference TRBV9 and TRBJ2-1, the full variable domain is DSGVTQTPKHLITATGQRVTLRCSPRSGDLSVYWYQQSLDQGLQFLIQYYNGEERAKGNILERFSAQQFPDLHSELNLSSLELGDSALYFCASSARPGFGEQFFGPGTRLTVL.

The rearrangement links TRBV11-2 to TRBJ1-6, with a tentative D call TRBD1 (5 bases). From germline, CDR1 is SGHAT and CDR2 FQNNGV. This CDR3 is 15 amino acids long. Trimming shortened V by 2 bases and J by 8 bases, and 13 bases separated the two germline ends. The CDR3 reads CASSLIRGEDSPLHF. DNA of the CDR3: TGTGCCAGCAGCTTAATCAGAGGGGAGGATTCACCCCTCCACTTT.

The rearrangement links TRBV12-5 to TRBJ1-3; D unclear. This CDR3 is built from 16 residues. Between the trimmed V and J ends, which lost 5 bases and 0 bases, there was a span of 14 bases. The germline V gene encodes CDR1 LGHNT and CDR2 FRNRAP. This chain's CDR3 is CASGPLDWSSGNTIYF. DNA for the CDR3: TGTGCTAGTGGTCCCCTCGACTGGAGCTCTGGAAACACCATATATTTT.

This clone appeared once. V usage is TRBV6-5 and J usage is TRBJ1-2; 7 bases align to TRBD1. Germline V gene data show CDR1 as MNHEY and CDR2 as SVGAGI. V lost 7 bases to trimming and J lost 2 bases; unmatched junction nucleotides: 4. This CDR3 has 13 residues. The CDR3 DNA follows: TGTGCCAGCACTACGGGACAGAACTATGGCTACACCTTC. This translates into CASTTGQNYGYTF.

The gene calls are TRBV9 and TRBJ2-7; 10 bases are shared with TRBD2. The germline CDR1 and CDR2 sequences are SGDLS and YYNGEE. V lost 4 bases to trimming and J lost 2 bases; unmatched junction nucleotides: 12. The CDR3 extends over 17 amino acids. As DNA, the CDR3 is TGTGCCAGCAGCATAAGCGGGGGGGCTCCCCCCGCCTACGAGCAGTACTTC. Translating gives CASSISGGAPPAYEQYF.